Listed below are T cell receptor beta chains from one sample, sequenced in a study of cytomegalovirus exposure and HLA in healthy donors. Clones were sequenced by immunoSEQ multiplex PCR, and TCRdb holds only the in-frame ones, with some missing. This table holds 110,000 to 150,000 clones, 75% to 90% found once. The specimen was PBMCs. The receptors here all came from a female donor in good health and CMV-seronegative. CDR3s include the opening cysteine and the closing phenylalanine or tryptophan. The order of the fields is clone size, J gene, D gene, V gene, CDR3 DNA, CDR3 protein. D genes are given only for firm matches. The size field is filled for only some rows; it gives once, few, many or a size class.

clone size: NA
J gene: TRBJ2-1
D gene: TRBD2
V gene: TRBV30
CDR3 DNA: TGTGCCGGACAACTAGCGGGAGCTGGCAATGAGCAGTTCTTC
CDR3 protein: CAGQLAGAGNEQFF

clone size: NA
J gene: TRBJ1-5
D gene: NA
V gene: TRBV7-2
CDR3 DNA: TGTGCCAGCAGCGGGGGCAGCAATCAGCCCCAGCATTTT
CDR3 protein: CASSGGSNQPQHF

clone size: NA
J gene: TRBJ1-6
D gene: TRBD1
V gene: TRBV5-4
CDR3 DNA: TGTGCCAGCAGCTTGTCGTCAGGGGGTTATAATTCACCCCTCCACTTT
CDR3 protein: CASSLSSGGYNSPLHF

clone size: once
J gene: TRBJ1-2
D gene: NA
V gene: TRBV29-1
CDR3 DNA: TGCAGCGTTGGGGGCGGGGGACCTGGGGCAGACTATGGCTACACCTTC
CDR3 protein: CSVGGGGPGADYGYTF

clone size: NA
J gene: TRBJ1-1
D gene: NA
V gene: TRBV5-1
CDR3 DNA: TGCGCCAGCACCGACGGCCCGGGGGTAAACACTGAAGCTTTCTTT
CDR3 protein: CASTDGPGVNTEAFF

clone size: NA
J gene: TRBJ2-5
D gene: NA
V gene: TRBV5-1
CDR3 DNA: TGCGCCAGCAGCCCAGGAGGGTCCGTCCAAGAGACCCAGTACTTC
CDR3 protein: CASSPGGSVQETQYF

clone size: NA
J gene: TRBJ2-7
D gene: NA
V gene: TRBV27
CDR3 DNA: TGTGCCAGCAGCGACATACAGGGTTATGCCTACGAGCAGTACTTC
CDR3 protein: CASSDIQGYAYEQYF

clone size: NA
J gene: TRBJ1-5
D gene: NA
V gene: TRBV19
CDR3 DNA: TGTGCCAGTAGACAGGGTTATCAGCACCAGCATTTT
CDR3 protein: CASRQGYQHQHF

clone size: once
J gene: TRBJ2-7
D gene: TRBD1
V gene: TRBV5-1
CDR3 DNA: TGCGCCAGCAGCTTGGTACAGGGGCTGGTGGAGCAGTACTTC
CDR3 protein: CASSLVQGLVEQYF

clone size: once
J gene: TRBJ1-2
D gene: NA
V gene: TRBV30
CDR3 DNA: TGTGCCTGGAGGGGAACAGGGATAGCAGGCTACACCTTC
CDR3 protein: CAWRGTGIAGYTF

clone size: NA
J gene: TRBJ1-1
D gene: NA
V gene: TRBV7-9
CDR3 DNA: TGTGCCAGCAGCCCGACAGAGAACTTGAAAGCTTTCTTT
CDR3 protein: CASSPTENLKAFF

clone size: few
J gene: TRBJ1-4
D gene: NA
V gene: TRBV6-5
CDR3 DNA: TGTGCCAGCAGTTACTCTCGCGGTGAAAAACTGTTTTTT
CDR3 protein: CASSYSRGEKLFF

clone size: NA
J gene: TRBJ2-2
D gene: TRBD1
V gene: TRBV29-1
CDR3 DNA: TGCAGCGGGGGACAGGCGAACACCGGGGAGCTGTTTTTT
CDR3 protein: CSGGQANTGELFF

clone size: NA
J gene: TRBJ2-2
D gene: NA
V gene: TRBV19
CDR3 DNA: TGTGCCGCGAGACGCGAGGGGAACACCGGGGAGCTGTTTTTT
CDR3 protein: CAARREGNTGELFF

clone size: NA
J gene: TRBJ2-7
D gene: TRBD2
V gene: TRBV5-8
CDR3 DNA: TGTGCCAGCAGCTTTGCCGGGAGGTTGTACGAGCAGTACTTC
CDR3 protein: CASSFAGRLYEQYF

clone size: NA
J gene: TRBJ2-3
D gene: TRBD1
V gene: TRBV4-2
CDR3 DNA: TGTGCCAGCAGCCAAGCCGGGGACAGAAGGAACACAGATACGCAGTATTTT
CDR3 protein: CASSQAGDRRNTDTQYF

clone size: NA
J gene: TRBJ1-1
D gene: NA
V gene: TRBV6-1
CDR3 DNA: TGTGCCAGCAGTGTAGACAGGAACACTGAAGCTTTCTTT
CDR3 protein: CASSVDRNTEAFF

clone size: NA
J gene: TRBJ2-1
D gene: TRBD1
V gene: TRBV6-5
CDR3 DNA: TGTGCCAGCAGCCCAACAGGGGATCTCTACAATGAGCAGTTCTTC
CDR3 protein: CASSPTGDLYNEQFF

clone size: NA
J gene: TRBJ1-1
D gene: TRBD1
V gene: TRBV18
CDR3 DNA: TGTGCCAGCTCACCCGAGAGGGGGCGGACTGAAGCTTTCTTT
CDR3 protein: CASSPERGRTEAFF

clone size: few
J gene: TRBJ1-4
D gene: NA
V gene: TRBV5-8
CDR3 DNA: TGTGCCAGCAGCCAAGCCGTCGGGACTTTCACTAATGAAAAACTGTTTTTT
CDR3 protein: CASSQAVGTFTNEKLFF

clone size: NA
J gene: TRBJ2-1
D gene: TRBD2
V gene: TRBV4-1
CDR3 DNA: TGCGCCAGCAGCCAAGATACAACTAGCGGGAGAATCGATGAGCAGTTCTTC
CDR3 protein: CASSQDTTSGRIDEQFF

clone size: NA
J gene: TRBJ1-5
D gene: TRBD1
V gene: TRBV9
CDR3 DNA: TGTGCCAGCAGCGCCGGGACAGGGTACAATCAGCCCCAGCATTTT
CDR3 protein: CASSAGTGYNQPQHF

clone size: once
J gene: TRBJ2-1
D gene: NA
V gene: TRBV4-1
CDR3 DNA: TGCGCCAGCAGCCCCCGTCTCTCCAATGAGCAGTTCTTC
CDR3 protein: CASSPRLSNEQFF

clone size: NA
J gene: TRBJ2-1
D gene: NA
V gene: TRBV7-9
CDR3 DNA: TGTGCCAGCAGCTTAGGCGTGTGGTTGGATGAGCAGTTCTTC
CDR3 protein: CASSLGVWLDEQFF

clone size: NA
J gene: TRBJ1-5
D gene: NA
V gene: TRBV28
CDR3 DNA: TGTGCCAGCAGTGCCTGGTCAGGCGGCAATCAGCCCCAGCATTTT
CDR3 protein: CASSAWSGGNQPQHF

clone size: NA
J gene: TRBJ2-7
D gene: TRBD2
V gene: TRBV29-1
CDR3 DNA: TGCAGCGTTGGGGCTAGCGGCGCCTACGAGCAGTACTTC
CDR3 protein: CSVGASGAYEQYF

clone size: NA
J gene: TRBJ2-1
D gene: NA
V gene: TRBV28
CDR3 DNA: TGTGCCAGCAGTTTCAGACAGGCCGAGCCGAGCAATGAGCAGTTCTTC
CDR3 protein: CASSFRQAEPSNEQFF

clone size: few
J gene: TRBJ2-4
D gene: NA
V gene: TRBV6-5
CDR3 DNA: TGTGCCAGCAGGGACGGGACTTACAAAAACATTCAGTACTTC
CDR3 protein: CASRDGTYKNIQYF

clone size: NA
J gene: TRBJ2-1
D gene: TRBD1
V gene: TRBV5-1
CDR3 DNA: TGCGCCAGCAGCTTGGCTGGACAGGGGGCCTACAATGAGCAGTTCTTC
CDR3 protein: CASSLAGQGAYNEQFF

clone size: few
J gene: TRBJ2-5
D gene: NA
V gene: TRBV7-9
CDR3 DNA: TGTGCCAGCAGCTTCAGCCAAGAGACCCAGTACTTC
CDR3 protein: CASSFSQETQYF

clone size: once
J gene: TRBJ1-5
D gene: NA
V gene: TRBV19
CDR3 DNA: TGTGCCAGTAGTATTGGTCGGTTCAATCAGCCCCAGCATTTT
CDR3 protein: CASSIGRFNQPQHF

clone size: NA
J gene: TRBJ2-7
D gene: TRBD1
V gene: TRBV29-1
CDR3 DNA: TGCAGCGCCGACGGGACAGGCTACGAGCAGTACTTC
CDR3 protein: CSADGTGYEQYF

clone size: NA
J gene: TRBJ2-3
D gene: NA
V gene: TRBV12-2
CDR3 DNA: TGTGCAAGTCGCTGCAGGGGACCCAGCCCCAATTATACGCAGTATTTT
CDR3 protein: CASRCRGPSPNYTQYF

clone size: NA
J gene: TRBJ2-5
D gene: NA
V gene: TRBV7-9
CDR3 DNA: TGTGCCAGCAGCTTCCCGGGTAAAGAATGGGAGACCCAGTACTTC
CDR3 protein: CASSFPGKEWETQYF

clone size: NA
J gene: TRBJ1-5
D gene: NA
V gene: TRBV7-9
CDR3 DNA: TGTGCCAGCAGCTTAAGCGGGGGCAGTCAGCCCCAGCATTTT
CDR3 protein: CASSLSGGSQPQHF

clone size: NA
J gene: TRBJ1-2
D gene: NA
V gene: TRBV29-1
CDR3 DNA: TGCAGCGTGGAGGACCCCCCGCGTGGCTACACCTTC
CDR3 protein: CSVEDPPRGYTF

clone size: NA
J gene: TRBJ1-4
D gene: NA
V gene: TRBV5-1
CDR3 DNA: TGCGCCAGTCAGCCGGGAACTAATGAAAAACTGTTTTTT
CDR3 protein: CASQPGTNEKLFF

clone size: once
J gene: TRBJ2-3
D gene: TRBD2
V gene: TRBV5-4
CDR3 DNA: TGTGCCAGCAGCACCGGACTAGCGGGAGGGAAAGATACGCAGTATTTT
CDR3 protein: CASSTGLAGGKDTQYF

clone size: NA
J gene: TRBJ2-3
D gene: NA
V gene: TRBV7-9
CDR3 DNA: TGTGCCAGCAGCCTGTTTTTATCAGATACGCAGTATTTT
CDR3 protein: CASSLFLSDTQYF

clone size: few
J gene: TRBJ2-7
D gene: NA
V gene: TRBV5-6
CDR3 DNA: TGTGCCAGCAGCTTTAGGCAGGCGAACTACGAGCAGTACTTC
CDR3 protein: CASSFRQANYEQYF

clone size: NA
J gene: TRBJ1-1
D gene: NA
V gene: TRBV27
CDR3 DNA: TGTGCCAGCAGTTTAGCCGGAGCCCCCGGCACTGAAGCTTTCTTT
CDR3 protein: CASSLAGAPGTEAFF

clone size: NA
J gene: TRBJ2-2
D gene: NA
V gene: TRBV10-3
CDR3 DNA: TGTGCCACCGAGGGCAGTACGGTTCCCGGGGAGCTGTTTTTT
CDR3 protein: CATEGSTVPGELFF

clone size: NA
J gene: TRBJ2-1
D gene: TRBD1
V gene: TRBV5-1
CDR3 DNA: TGCGCCAGCAGCTCCGGACAGGGAGTCTACAATGAGCAGTTCTTC
CDR3 protein: CASSSGQGVYNEQFF

clone size: NA
J gene: TRBJ1-1
D gene: NA
V gene: TRBV6-1
CDR3 DNA: TGTGCCAGCAGCCGGACAGTAAACACTGAAGCTTTCTTT
CDR3 protein: CASSRTVNTEAFF

clone size: NA
J gene: TRBJ2-2
D gene: TRBD1
V gene: TRBV28
CDR3 DNA: TGTGCCAGCAGCAGGACAGGGTTCACCGGGGAGCTGTTTTTT
CDR3 protein: CASSRTGFTGELFF

clone size: NA
J gene: TRBJ2-5
D gene: NA
V gene: TRBV27
CDR3 DNA: TGTGCCAGCAGTTCCCGGGGGTTGTTGGAGACCCAGTACTTC
CDR3 protein: CASSSRGLLETQYF

clone size: NA
J gene: TRBJ2-3
D gene: NA
V gene: TRBV9
CDR3 DNA: TGTGCCAGCAGCCAGCAGGCACCTATCACAGATACGCAGTATTTT
CDR3 protein: CASSQQAPITDTQYF

clone size: NA
J gene: TRBJ2-7
D gene: TRBD2
V gene: TRBV19
CDR3 DNA: TGTGCCAGTGAACCTCTAGCGGGAGGGCCTGGAGAGCAGTACTTC
CDR3 protein: CASEPLAGGPGEQYF

clone size: few
J gene: TRBJ2-7
D gene: TRBD1
V gene: TRBV4-1
CDR3 DNA: TGCGCCAGCAGCCCTACACCGGGACAGTTAAACTACGAGCAGTACTTC
CDR3 protein: CASSPTPGQLNYEQYF

clone size: NA
J gene: TRBJ2-5
D gene: NA
V gene: TRBV28
CDR3 DNA: TGTGCCAGCAGTGTCGACAGCTACAAAGGGACCCAGTACTTC
CDR3 protein: CASSVDSYKGTQYF

clone size: NA
J gene: TRBJ1-1
D gene: TRBD1
V gene: TRBV29-1
CDR3 DNA: TGCAGCGTTCTTAAAGTCCAGGGGGGCACTGAAGCTTTCTTT
CDR3 protein: CSVLKVQGGTEAFF

clone size: NA
J gene: TRBJ1-1
D gene: NA
V gene: TRBV5-1
CDR3 DNA: TGCGCCAGCAGCCGACAGGTGATGAACACTGAAGCTTTCTTT
CDR3 protein: CASSRQVMNTEAFF